This T cell receptor (beta chain) came from a study of cytomegalovirus exposure and HLA in healthy donors. General study points: Reports described diagnosis of cytomegalovirus status by the classifier as highly specific and sensitive. Most TCR sequences were uncommon, yet certain public TCRs appeared in many donors. Some V segments (TRBV6-2 and TRBV6-3 among them) were excluded as indistinguishable. A link between a missense DCLRE1C variant and TCR beta V- and J-gene trimming emerged from a later analysis.

The CDR3 contains 12 residues. CDR1 is SQVTM, CDR2 ANQGSEA, per germline. With V trimmed by 7 bases and J by 3 bases, 5 bases remained unmatched. Comments on this clone: Its antigen remains unidentified.

PCR used 60 Vbeta primers and 13 Jbeta primers. Repertoires were generated with immunoSEQ multiplex PCR, while TCRdb's copy carries only in-frame clones and drops some. The repertoire consists of some 150,000 clones, with 75% to 80% occurring once and the leading ten covering 1.7%. The V and J genes are TRBV29-1 and TRBJ1-1, with 7 bases identical to TRBD1. Sequenced input: PBMCs. The receptor was derived from a woman under 40 in good health and CMV-seronegative. The CDR3 DNA reads TGCAGCGCGACAGGGTTGGACACTGAAGCTTTCTTT. This translates into CSATGLDTEAFF.